These 9 T cell receptor beta chains were sequenced from one sample in a study of blood T cell repertoires in COVID-19. Assay: immunoSEQ multiplex PCR; the TCRdb copy retains only in-frame clones and omits some. Counted here are approximately 220,000 clones, 70% to 90% occurring once; the ten biggest clones make up roughly 3.8%. Source material: PBMCs or T cells enriched from blood (not recorded which). The receptors come from a woman in her forties with acute COVID-19.

V is TRBV19 and J is TRBJ2-1, with 7 bases identical to TRBD1. CDR3 size: 15 residues. V was clipped by 7 bases and J by 4 bases; unmatched bases: 10. The germline CDR1 and CDR2 sequences are LNHDA and SQIVND (reference sequence). CDR3 coding DNA: TGTGCCAGTACCCTGACAGGGCCGGGTTACAATGAGCAGTTCTTC. Protein sequence: CASTLTGPGYNEQFF. Complete variable domain (other parts from reference TRBV19 and TRBJ2-1): DGGITQSPKYLFRKEGQNVTLSCEQNLNHDAMYWYRQDPGQGLRLIYYSQIVNDFQKGDIAEGYSVSREKKESFPLTVTSAQKNPTAFYLCASTLTGPGYNEQFFGPGTRLTVL.

The table lists this clone with a count of one. The V and J genes are TRBV11-2 and TRBJ2-7, with 12 bases fitting TRBD2. With V trimmed by 1 base and J by 12 bases, 4 bases remained unmatched. The germline gives CDR1 SGHAT, CDR2 FQNNGV. This CDR3 spans 13 amino acids. CDR3 protein: CASSLVASGRVYF. DNA of the CDR3: TGTGCCAGCAGCTTAGTGGCTAGCGGGAGGGTGTACTTC.

V is TRBV5-1 and J is TRBJ2-1; 9 bases line up with TRBD2. This CDR3 spans 12 amino acids. J lost 13 bases, V lost 4 bases, and 6 bases had no gene match. CDR1 SGHRS and CDR2 YFSETQ come from the germline V gene. For the CDR3, the DNA is TGCGCCAGCAGCACCGGGACTAGCTCACAGTTCTTC. Its protein is CASSTGTSSQFF.

The chain couples TRBV24-1 to TRBJ2-3, with 13 bases lining up with TRBD2. CDR3 size: 16 residues. V dropped 4 bases and J dropped 4; count of bases not matched to a gene: 4. The germline CDR1 and CDR2 sequences are KGHDR and SFDVKD. The CDR3 region is CATSDRTSGSPDTQYF. CDR3 bases: TGTGCCACCAGTGACCGGACTAGCGGGAGCCCAGATACGCAGTATTTT.

The J gene is TRBJ2-2, the V gene TRBV6-5, with D possibly being TRBD2 (5 bases). The V and J ends lost 2 bases and 6 bases respectively, with 16 bases between them. This CDR3 contains 16 residues. Germline CDR1 MNHEY, CDR2 SVGAGI. In DNA, the CDR3 is TGTGCCAGCAGTTACCGACTACTCGGTGGGGCCGGGGAGCTGTTTTTT. It translates to CASSYRLLGGAGELFF.

J is TRBJ2-5 and V is TRBV19; 7 nucleotides match TRBD1. CDR3 size: 20 residues. The germline gives CDR1 LNHDA, CDR2 SQIVND (reference sequence). With V trimmed by 4 bases and J by 7 bases, 27 bases remained unmatched. The CDR3 region is CASSTTQPGTANDADGTQYF. The CDR3 DNA reads TGTGCCAGTAGTACCACCCAGCCTGGGACAGCCAACGATGCCGACGGGACCCAGTACTTC.

V is TRBV27 and J is TRBJ2-1; 10 bases align to TRBD2. Germline CDR1 reads MNHEY; CDR2 reads SMNVEV (reference sequence). The CDR3 sequence is 15 residues long. V was clipped by 3 bases and J by 5 bases; unmatched bases: 4. CDR3 protein: CASSFYTSGNNEQFF. CDR3 DNA sequence: TGTGCCAGCAGTTTCTATACTAGCGGGAACAATGAGCAGTTCTTC.

This chain joins TRBV7-8 and TRBJ1-5; D uncertain. This CDR3 is 13 amino acids long. Looked up from germline, CDR1 is SGHVS and CDR2 is FQNEAQ. V was clipped by 5 bases and J by 5 bases, with 10 bases between them. This chain's CDR3 is CASSPGPDQPQHF. The CDR3 bases are TGTGCCAGCAGCCCAGGCCCCGATCAGCCCCAGCATTTT.

The V call is TRBV7-6, the J call TRBJ2-5; 9 bases align to TRBD2. With V trimmed by 3 bases and J by 4 bases, 15 bases remained unmatched. The CDR3 has 18 amino acids. CDR1 is SGHVS, CDR2 FNYEAQ, per germline. CDR3 nucleotides: TGTGCCAGCAGCTTTGTATTTGGTAGCGGGGGCGCGGGAGAGACCCAGTACTTC. This codes for CASSFVFGSGGAGETQYF.